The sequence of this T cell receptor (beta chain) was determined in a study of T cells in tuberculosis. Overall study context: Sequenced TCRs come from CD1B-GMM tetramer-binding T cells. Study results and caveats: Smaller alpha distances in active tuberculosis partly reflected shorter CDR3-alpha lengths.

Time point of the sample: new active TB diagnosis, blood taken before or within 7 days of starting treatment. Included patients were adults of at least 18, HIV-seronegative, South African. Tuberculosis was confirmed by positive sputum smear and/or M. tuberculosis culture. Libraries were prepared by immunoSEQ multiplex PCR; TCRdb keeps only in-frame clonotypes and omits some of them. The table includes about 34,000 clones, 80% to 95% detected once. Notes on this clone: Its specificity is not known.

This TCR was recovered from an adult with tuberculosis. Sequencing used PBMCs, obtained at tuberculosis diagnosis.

The CDR3 loop reads CASSVGLRDTGELFF. DNA for the CDR3: TGTGCCAGCAGCGTAGGGTTGAGGGACACCGGGGAGCTGTTTTTT. The genes are TRBV9 and TRBJ2-2; tentatively, D is TRBD2 (5 bases). The CDR3 totals 15 residues. Deletions cut 0 bases from V and 3 bases from J, with 9 bases between. CDR1 and CDR2 (germline): SGDLS, YYNGEE. Complete variable domain (other parts from reference TRBV9 and TRBJ2-2): DSGVTQTPKHLITATGQRVTLRCSPRSGDLSVYWYQQSLDQGLQFLIQYYNGEERAKGNILERFSAQQFPDLHSELNLSSLELGDSALYFCASSVGLRDTGELFFGEGSRLTVL.